Listed below are T cell receptor beta chains from one sample, sequenced in a study of T cells after posttransplantation cyclophosphamide. Profiled with immunoSEQ multiplex PCR; TCRdb holds only in-frame clones, not every one. The profile covers over 45,000 clones, none occurring a single time. The sequencing input was PBMCs. These receptors were taken from a man aged 35 to 55 in good health, CMV-negative, and a related stem cell transplant donor. Each CDR3 is given with its conserved first and last residue. The D gene is left open where the match is weak. Clone size is not always given. Where it is, it says once, few, many or a class for expanded clones.

>14|many|TRBD1|TRBV18|TRBJ2-2
TGTGCCAGCTCATCGGACAGGGGTAACGGGGAGCTGTTTTTT
CASSSDRGNGELFF
>15|many|TRBD1|TRBV5-4|TRBJ1-1
TGTGCCAGCAGAGATAAAGTCCAGGGGGTGGGTGAAGCTTTCTTT
CASRDKVQGVGEAFF
>11|many|NA|TRBV30|TRBJ2-3
TGTGCCTGCACGGCTAGAGATACGCAGTATTTT
CACTARDTQYF
>13|NA|NA|TRBV28|TRBJ2-7
TGTGCCAGCAGTTTAGAGGTCCTCTACGAGCAGTACTTC
CASSLEVLYEQYF
>13|many|NA|TRBV5-6|TRBJ2-7
TGTGCCAGCAGCTTGGTCGGGTCCTACGAGCAGTACTTC
CASSLVGSYEQYF
>14|many|NA|TRBV2|TRBJ2-5
TGTGCCAGCAGACCGGGACTGTCGCAAGAGACCCAGTACTTC
CASRPGLSQETQYF
>14|few|NA|TRBV6-1|TRBJ1-2
TGTGCCAGCAGTCGATCGACAGTGAACTATGGCTACACCTTC
CASSRSTVNYGYTF
>14|many|NA|TRBV6-1|TRBJ2-5
TGTGCCAGCAGTCTAGGCCCCCGGCAAGAGACCCAGTACTTC
CASSLGPRQETQYF
>14|many|TRBD2|TRBV2|TRBJ2-7
TGTGCCAGCCGCTCCGGACTAGCGGGACGCGAGCAGTACTTC
CASRSGLAGREQYF
>13|many|NA|TRBV27|TRBJ2-2
TGTGCCAGCAGTTTCCAGGTGTCCGGGGAGCTGTTTTTT
CASSFQVSGELFF
>14|many|TRBD2|TRBV6-4|TRBJ2-1
TGTGCCAGCAGGGCTAGCGGGAACTACAATGAGCAGTTCTTC
CASRASGNYNEQFF
>15|many|TRBD1|TRBV19|TRBJ2-1
TGTGCCAGTAGTATAGGGACAGGGGGCTACAATGAGCAGTTCTTC
CASSIGTGGYNEQFF
>14|many|NA|TRBV6-6|TRBJ2-7
TGTGCCAGCAGTTACGACGCGGGATCCTACGAGCAGTACTTC
CASSYDAGSYEQYF
>18|many|NA|TRBV14|TRBJ2-7
TGTGCCAGCAGCCCCAGGGCTCGGGCTTCCTCTAAGGACTACGAGCAGTACTTC
CASSPRARASSKDYEQYF
>15|NA|TRBD2|TRBV28|TRBJ2-7
TGTGCCAGCAGCCTGGTCCTAGCGGGAGCCTACGAGCAGTACTTC
CASSLVLAGAYEQYF
>16|many|NA|TRBV25-1|TRBJ2-3
TGTGCCAGCGTAGGATCGGGACACAGGGACACAGATACGCAGTATTTT
CASVGSGHRDTDTQYF
>13|many|NA|TRBV9|TRBJ1-2
TGTGCCAGCAGCCTAGGGAGTAACTATGGCTACACCTTC
CASSLGSNYGYTF
>13|many|NA|TRBV7-2|TRBJ2-7
TGTGCCAGCACCGGCACAGTCGCCTACGAGCAGTACTTC
CASTGTVAYEQYF
>14|many|TRBD1|TRBV19|TRBJ2-7
TGTGCCAGTAGTGGACGGGACAGAAGCTACGAGCAGTACTTC
CASSGRDRSYEQYF
>14|few|NA|TRBV25-1|TRBJ2-4
TGTGCCAGCAGTGAAACTCTAGGCACAAACATTCAGTACTTC
CASSETLGTNIQYF